A single sample gave rise to the 9 T cell receptor beta chains below, sequenced in a study of T cell repertoires in cytomegalovirus infection. TCRdb re-derived calls from the reads in MiXCR, one entry per CDR3 protein. Among about 190,000 distinct CDR3 sequences listed, 28% were seen once. Source material: PBMCs. These receptors were obtained from a human donor in good health (CMV status not recorded). Some clones in this sample may be carry-over from other donors' samples.

The genes are TRBV7-2 and TRBJ1-1, with 7 bases aligning to TRBD1. The ends lost 5 bases at V and 10 bases at J; junction bases unmatched: 13. The CDR3 runs to 14 residues. Germline-derived CDR1 and CDR2 are SGHTA and FQGNSA. The CDR3 here is CASSLMGQGGRAFF. DNA of the CDR3: TGTGCCAGCAGCCTGATGGGGCAGGGGGGAAGAGCTTTCTTT.

This clonotype was seen a few times. The genes are TRBV12-3 or TRBV12-4 and TRBJ2-3; D unclear. The V end lost 4 bases, the J end lost 3 bases, and 8 bases lay between the germline ends. CDR3 length: 13 amino acids. The CDR3 reads CASSSHGTDTQYF. The CDR3 DNA is TGTGCCAGCAGTTCCCACGGAACAGATACGCAGTATTTT.

This clonotype was counted between two and nine times. This rearrangement joins TRBV29-1 to TRBJ1-1; tentative D call: TRBD1 (6 bases). In germline, CDR1 is SQVTM, CDR2 ANQGSEA. V was trimmed by 3 bases and J by 4 bases, leaving 15 bases between them. This CDR3 has 14 residues. CDR3 amino acids: CSVDSGGAVTEAFF. The CDR3 DNA follows: TGCAGCGTTGATAGTGGGGGCGCGGTCACTGAAGCTTTCTTT.

With respect to this clonotype: Its ends do not fully match the called genes, so a read error is possible. CDR3 DNA: TGTGCTAGCAGCTCGGACCAGAACACCGGGGAGCTGTTTTTT. It is translated as CASSSDQNTGELFF. The rearrangement uses TRBV7-7 and TRBJ2-2; D call uncertain. The CDR3 covers 14 residues. Germline V lookup: CDR1 SSHAT, CDR2 FNYEAQ (reference sequence).

This clonotype was recorded many times. The rearrangement joins TRBV15 to TRBJ1-1; D is undetermined. This CDR3 comprises 15 residues. V lost 0 bases, J lost 0 bases, and 8 bases lay in between. Germline CDR1 LNHNV, CDR2 YYDKDF (reference sequence). CDR3 nucleotide sequence: TGTGCCACCAGCAGAGAGGGAAGCATGAACACTGAAGCTTTCTTT. The encoded protein is CATSREGSMNTEAFF.

The chain combines TRBV4-2 with TRBJ2-1; 9 bases fit TRBD2. The end of the DNA aligns better with TRBJ2-7, so the J call may be wrong. The CDR3 runs 16 residues. CDR1 is LGHNA, CDR2 YNFKEQ, per germline. The CDR3 sequence: CASSQERGGFNNEQYF. Written as DNA, the CDR3 is TGTGCCAGCAGCCAAGAGCGGGGGGGCTTCAACAATGAGCAGTACTTC.

There are many counts of this clonotype. The chain couples TRBV7-2 to TRBJ2-5, with 8 bases fitting TRBD1. CDR1 and CDR2 from the germline V gene are SGHTA and FQGNSA. V shed 6 bases and J 5 bases; nucleotides not matched to a gene: 11. CDR3 length: 15 residues. CDR3 in amino acids: CASRTGVGGRETQYF. In nucleotides, the CDR3 is TGTGCCAGCAGGACAGGGGTCGGCGGTCGGGAGACCCAGTACTTC.

The chain links TRBV12-3 or TRBV12-4 to TRBJ2-7; maybe TRBD2 (6 bases). The V end lost 6 bases, the J end lost 1 base, and 10 bases lay between the germline ends. The length of the CDR3 is 13 residues. The CDR3 is CASSVAGSYEQYF. For the CDR3, the DNA is TGTGCCAGCAGCGTGGCGGGGTCCTACGAGCAGTACTTC.

The chain combines TRBV11-2 with TRBJ2-7; 8 nucleotides line up with TRBD1. Germline V gives CDR1 SGHAT, CDR2 FQNNGV. V trimming: 4 bases; J trimming: 4 bases; junction bases outside the gene matches: 15. This CDR3 has 17 amino acids. The CDR3 bases are TGTGCCAGCAGCTCGCAAAGGGGGCCGCGACAGGGGTACGAGCAGTACTTC. This gives the protein CASSSQRGPRQGYEQYF.